Presented here are 27 T cell receptor beta chains from one specimen sequenced in a study of cytomegalovirus exposure and HLA in healthy donors. The PCR used 60 Vbeta and 13 Jbeta primers. The method was immunoSEQ multiplex PCR; TCRdb's version includes in-frame clones alone and lacks a portion of them. Of fewer than 200,000 clones listed, approximately 72% are singletons. Sequencing was performed on PBMCs. These receptors all stem from a human donor in good health.

The CDR3 DNA follows: TGTGCCAGCAGTTCTTTCCCCACAGATACGCAGTATTTT. It translates to CASSSFPTDTQYF. The genes are TRBV27 and TRBJ2-3; D not resolved. The CDR3 covers 13 residues. Trimming took off 4 bases at V and 2 bases at J, with 7 bases between the two ends. CDR1 is MNHEY, CDR2 SMNVEV, per germline (reference sequence).

This rearrangement joins TRBV7-6 to TRBJ2-7; possible D gene TRBD1, 6 bases. The CDR3 spans 14 residues. Germline CDR1 reads SGHVS; CDR2 reads FNYEAQ. The V end was cut by 4 bases, the J end by 3 bases, with 13 bases between. The CDR3 DNA reads as TGTGCCAGCAGCTGGGGGCAGGGAGACTACGAGCAGTACTTC. Protein product: CASSWGQGDYEQYF.

Details on this clone: Mismatch with germline at one junction end may stem from a read error. The chain combines TRBV7-7 with TRBJ2-7, with D maybe TRBD1 (6 bases). This CDR3 spans 14 amino acids. The germline CDR1 and CDR2 sequences are SSHAT and FNYEAQ (reference sequence). The chain's CDR3 is CASSPGRTAGEQYF. The CDR3, as DNA: TGTGCTAGCAGCCCGGGGCGGACAGCTGGAGAGCAGTACTTC.

This clone was seen a few times. The gene calls are TRBV27 and TRBJ1-1, with TRBD1 matching 9 bases. The CDR3 consists of 13 residues. With V trimmed by 0 bases and J by 11 bases, 4 bases remained unmatched. CDR1 and CDR2 from the germline V gene are MNHEY and SMNVEV (reference sequence). CDR3 protein: CASSLSRTGEAFF. CDR3 bases: TGTGCCAGCAGTTTATCTAGGACAGGGGAGGCTTTCTTT.

This clone was observed a few times. The chain carries TRBV14 and TRBJ2-7, with D possibly being TRBD1 (6 bases). The germline V gene has CDR1 SGHDN and CDR2 FVKESK. The CDR3 loop spans 14 amino acids. The V end lost 2 bases, the J end lost 2 bases, and 10 bases lay between the germline ends. The CDR3 protein is CASSQHRVTYEQYF. The CDR3 nucleotides are TGTGCCAGCAGCCAACACAGGGTGACCTACGAGCAGTACTTC.

The rearrangement uses TRBV15 and TRBJ2-1; 7 bases align to TRBD1. The CDR3 is made up of 14 amino acids. Germline CDR1 and CDR2: LNHNV and YYDKDF (reference sequence). V trimming: 7 bases; J trimming: 10 bases; junction bases outside the gene matches: 13. The CDR3 sequence: CATTNPDRAREQFF. In DNA form, the CDR3 reads TGTGCCACCACCAACCCCGACAGGGCACGGGAGCAGTTCTTC.

This chain uses TRBV19 with TRBJ1-2; 7 bases are shared with TRBD1. The J segment lost 5 bases and the V segment lost 7 bases, leaving 16 bases of the junction unmatched. The CDR3 contains 16 residues. CDR1 LNHDA and CDR2 SQIVND come from the germline V gene (reference sequence). CDR3 DNA: TGTGCCAGTAAATTTCCCCAGGGGGAGACGGAGTATGGCTACACCTTC. The encoded protein is CASKFPQGETEYGYTF.

The V gene is TRBV6-4, the J gene TRBJ1-6, with TRBD1 matching over 10 bases. With V trimmed by 5 bases and J by 9 bases, 4 bases remained unmatched. Germline V lookup: CDR1 MRHNA, CDR2 SNTAGT. The CDR3 contains 14 residues. The chain's CDR3 is CASSPRDRGSPLHF. DNA of the CDR3: TGTGCCAGCAGTCCCCGGGACAGGGGTTCACCCCTCCACTTT.

The V gene is TRBV7-6, the J gene TRBJ2-2, with D perhaps matching TRBD1 (5 bases). The CDR3 loop spans 16 amino acids. The germline V gene has CDR1 SGHVS and CDR2 FNYEAQ. The V gene lost 5 bases and the J gene lost 1 base, with 14 bases spanning the gap. In DNA form, the CDR3 reads TGTGCCAGCAGCGTGGGGCCAGGTGGGAACACCGGGGAGCTGTTTTTT. Translation: CASSVGPGGNTGELFF.

V gene TRBV27 combines with J gene TRBJ2-1; TRBD2 matches 11 bases. CDR3 length: 17 amino acids. Germline trimming cut 5 bases from V and 3 bases from J; bases unmatched to any gene: 9. CDR1 is MNHEY and CDR2 is SMNVEV in the germline V gene (reference sequence). CDR3 in DNA: TGTGCCAGCAGTGACACCACTAGCGGGAGAAACTACAATGAGCAGTTCTTC. This translates into CASSDTTSGRNYNEQFF.

J is TRBJ2-7 and V is TRBV9, with TRBD2 matching over 7 bases. Germline CDR1 is SGDLS and CDR2 is YYNGEE. This CDR3 spans 13 amino acids. V dropped 3 bases and J dropped 6; count of bases not matched to a gene: 6. The CDR3 bases are TGTGCCAGCAGCGGGCCAGCGGGGTGCGAGCAGTACTTC. Translated, it gives CASSGPAGCEQYF.

This clone is a singleton in its sample. The CDR3 loop reads CASSFGVEQYF. CDR3 in DNA: TGTGCCAGCAGTTTCGGGGTCGAGCAGTACTTC. The chain couples TRBV27 to TRBJ2-7; the D gene is possibly TRBD2 (5 bases). The germline V gene encodes CDR1 MNHEY and CDR2 SMNVEV (reference sequence). The CDR3 is 11 amino acids. Deletions cut 3 bases from V and 6 bases from J, with 6 bases between.

The chain couples TRBV29-1 to TRBJ2-7; tentatively, D is TRBD1 (5 bases). Deletions cut 8 bases from V and 3 bases from J, with 14 bases between. Germline V lookup: CDR1 SQVTM, CDR2 ANQGSEA. This CDR3 has 12 amino acids. The CDR3 sequence is CSTREENYEQYF. CDR3 in DNA: TGCAGCACCAGGGAAGAAAACTACGAGCAGTACTTC.

The table lists this clone with a few counts. The chain employs TRBV15 and TRBJ1-5; 9 bases map to TRBD1. The CDR3 has 16 residues. V lost 5 bases, J lost 3 bases, and 8 bases stayed unmatched. Germline CDR1 reads LNHNV; CDR2 reads YYDKDF (reference sequence). The CDR3 DNA follows: TGTGCCACCAGCGGGGAGAGGACAGGGGTCAATCAGCCCCAGCATTTT. Translating gives CATSGERTGVNQPQHF.

CDR3 amino acids: CASSPGTVGHQPQHF. CDR3 DNA sequence: TGTGCCAGCAGTCCGGGGACAGTTGGTCATCAGCCCCAGCATTTT. The gene calls are TRBV27 and TRBJ1-5; TRBD1 matches 7 bases. The CDR3 spans 15 residues. V was pared by 5 bases and J by 5 bases, with 9 bases of the junction left unmatched. Germline assignment: CDR1 MNHEY and CDR2 SMNVEV (reference sequence).

J is TRBJ2-5 and V is TRBV7-2, with 13 bases lining up with TRBD2. Germline V gives CDR1 SGHTA, CDR2 FQGNSA. V gave up 5 bases and J gave up 5 bases; unmatched junction bases: 8. The CDR3 is 16 amino acids. CDR3: CASSIELAGGRETQYF. In nucleotides, the CDR3 is TGTGCCAGCAGCATAGAACTAGCGGGGGGGCGTGAGACCCAGTACTTC.

The chain couples TRBV4-1 to TRBJ1-6; 7 bases line up with TRBD1. This CDR3 is 15 amino acids long. The germline CDR1 and CDR2 sequences are MGHRA and YSYEKL. J lost 10 bases, V lost 1 base, and 7 bases had no gene match. The CDR3 DNA is TGCGCCAGCAGCCAAGTTTCAGGGGGAGAATCACCCCTCCACTTT. It encodes CASSQVSGGESPLHF.

The chain carries TRBV19 and TRBJ1-1; the match to TRBD1 covers 7 bases. V dropped 6 bases and J dropped 4; count of bases not matched to a gene: 5. Per the germline V gene, CDR1 is LNHDA and CDR2 is SQIVND (reference sequence). CDR3 length equals 13 residues. The CDR3 spells CASREGAVTEAFF. For the CDR3, the DNA is TGTGCCAGTAGAGAGGGGGCGGTCACTGAAGCTTTCTTT. The full variable domain, completed using reference TRBV19 and TRBJ1-1, is DGGITQSPKYLFRKEGQNVTLSCEQNLNHDAMYWYRQDPGQGLRLIYYSQIVNDFQKGDIAEGYSVSREKKESFPLTVTSAQKNPTAFYLCASREGAVTEAFFGQGTRLTVV.

The chain is built from TRBV4-1 and TRBJ1-5, with no clear D. The length of the CDR3 is 15 residues. Germline V lookup: CDR1 MGHRA, CDR2 YSYEKL. Trimming shortened V by 0 bases and J by 9 bases, and 15 bases separated the two germline ends. The CDR3 sequence is CASSQEGPSEGPQHF. The CDR3 DNA sequence: TGCGCCAGCAGCCAAGAAGGGCCCTCTGAGGGGCCCCAGCATTTT.

The rearrangement joins TRBV6-1 to TRBJ2-5, with D perhaps matching TRBD2 (6 bases). Germline-derived CDR1 and CDR2 are MNHNS and SASEGT. The CDR3 has 15 amino acids. V was shortened by 6 bases and J by 0 bases, with 14 bases between the two germline ends. The DNA for the CDR3 is TGTGCCAGCAGAAGAATAGCGGCGGACCAAGAGACCCAGTACTTC. This codes for CASRRIAADQETQYF.

This clone was detected only a few times. V usage is TRBV7-2 and J usage is TRBJ2-3; 8 nucleotides align to TRBD1. With V trimmed by 10 bases and J by 5 bases, 11 bases remained unmatched. Germline V gives CDR1 SGHTA, CDR2 FQGNSA. The CDR3 totals 14 residues. DNA for the CDR3: TGTGCCATCGCCGGAGGGACAGGAGGAGATACGCAGTATTTT. Its translation: CAIAGGTGGDTQYF.

The chain recombines TRBV5-1 with TRBJ1-2, with D tentatively TRBD1 (6 bases). Trimming cost V 5 bases and J 4 bases, with 18 bases left between them. This CDR3 has 15 amino acids. Germline-derived CDR1 and CDR2 are SGHRS and YFSETQ. The CDR3 bases are TGCGCCAGCAGTGAGACAGGACTTCACCTCTATGGCTACACCTTC. Its translation is CASSETGLHLYGYTF. The full variable domain, rest sourced from reference TRBV5-1 and TRBJ1-2, is KAGVTQTPRYLIKTRGQQVTLSCSPISGHRSVSWYQQTPGQGLQFLFEYFSETQRNKGNFPGRFSGRQFSNSRSEMNVSTLELGDSALYLCASSETGLHLYGYTFGSGTRLTVV.

The V call is TRBV27, the J call TRBJ1-5; D possibly corresponds to TRBD1 (5 bases). CDR1 is MNHEY and CDR2 is SMNVEV in the germline V gene (reference sequence). Trimming pared 5 bases from V and 5 bases from J, leaving 19 bases between. CDR3 size: 16 residues. The CDR3 nucleotides are TGTGCCAGCAGTCCCTTGTTGGGTTTAGGGGATCAGCCCCAGCATTTT. Translating it yields CASSPLLGLGDQPQHF.

This clone has a single count. The V gene is TRBV2, the J gene TRBJ1-2, with D possibly matching TRBD1 (6 bases). This CDR3 comprises 14 residues. The V gene lost 1 base and the J gene lost 7 bases, with 13 bases spanning the gap. Per the germline V gene, CDR1 is SNHLY and CDR2 is FYNNEI. The CDR3 bases are TGTGCCAGCAGTGAAGAACAGGGTGTTGCTGGCTACACCTTC. This gives the protein CASSEEQGVAGYTF.

Note on this clone: Other nucleotide sequences from this sample produce the same CDR3. V is TRBV5-1 and J is TRBJ1-5, with 8 positions matching TRBD1. Trimming cost V 3 bases and J 6 bases; bases outside gene matches: 5. Per the germline V gene, CDR1 is SGHRS and CDR2 is YFSETQ. The CDR3 length is 14 residues. CDR3 DNA sequence: TGCGCCAGCAGCTCCGGACAGGGAGGTCAGCCCCAGCATTTT. Its translation: CASSSGQGGQPQHF.

The rearrangement uses TRBV2 and TRBJ2-3; TRBD2 might be the D (7 bases). V was cut by 0 bases and J by 4 bases, with 11 bases left in between. This CDR3 has 15 amino acids. Germline CDR1 reads SNHLY; CDR2 reads FYNNEI. The DNA of the CDR3 is TGTGCCAGCAGTGAAGCGGGGAGGGGGGCAGATACGCAGTATTTT. Its translation is CASSEAGRGADTQYF.

The chain joins TRBV2 to TRBJ2-5, with TRBD2 identical over 12 bases. CDR1 is SNHLY, CDR2 FYNNEI, per germline. The CDR3 length is 15 residues. After removal of 6 bases from V and 5 bases from J, the junction contained 7 bases not matched to a gene. The CDR3, as DNA: TGTGCCAGCAGCTTGCTAGCGGGGGGGCAGGAGACCCAGTACTTC. It translates to CASSLLAGGQETQYF.